These 18 T cell receptor beta chains came from one sample sequenced in a study of T-cell reconstitution after alpha-beta-depleted transplantation in children. For TCRbeta, the library was prepared with unique molecular identifiers. TCRdb re-analysed the PCR reads in MiXCR, keeping a single row per CDR3 protein. The repertoire holds fewer than 500,000 distinct CDR3 sequences, with roughly 44% as singletons. Sequences were derived from PBMCs, sampled before TCRalphabeta/CD19-depleted stem cell transplant. These receptors all stem from a girl aged 2 to 10 with aplastic anemia, due to receive a stem cell transplant.

This clonotype was picked up many times. The chain recombines TRBV14 with TRBJ2-1; D is possibly TRBD2 (6 bases). V shed 4 bases and J shed 6 bases, with 19 bases lying between them. The CDR3 consists of 16 residues. Germline V gives CDR1 SGHDN, CDR2 FVKESK. CDR3 bases: TGTGCCAGCAGCCCCTTGGGGAGCGGGCGTTCCAATGAGCAGTTCTTC. Protein product: CASSPLGSGRSNEQFF.

This clonotype was counted once. This sequence may be a read error, since a much larger clone differs from it by one base. The rearrangement links TRBV5-6 to TRBJ2-1; D unresolved. The CDR3 covers 12 residues. Germline CDR1 SGHDT, CDR2 YYEEEE. Trimming stripped 4 bases from V and 5 bases from J, with 7 bases between. The CDR3 loop reads CASSQEDNEQFF. CDR3 DNA: TGTGCCAGCAGCCAAGAGGACAATGAGCAGTTCTTC.

This clonotype was detected only a few times. The CDR3 here is CSASLSKGGVKGETQYF. The CDR3 nucleotides read TGCAGTGCTAGTCTCTCTAAGGGCGGGGTCAAAGGAGAGACCCAGTACTTC. The rearrangement joins TRBV20-1 to TRBJ2-5; possibly TRBD2 for D (6 bases). V was clipped by 3 bases and J by 4 bases, with 24 bases between them. This CDR3 is 17 amino acids long. Germline CDR1 and CDR2: DFQATT and SNEGSKA (reference sequence).

This clonotype was observed at least ten times. The chain uses TRBV5-1 and TRBJ2-7, with 8 positions matching TRBD2. The trim removed 4 bases at V and 2 bases at J, leaving 5 bases unmatched. Germline CDR1 reads SGHRS; CDR2 reads YFSETQ. The CDR3 loop spans 14 amino acids. CDR3 coding DNA: TGCGCCAGCAGCGTCACTAGCGGTCCCTACGAGCAGTACTTC. Its translation: CASSVTSGPYEQYF.

This clonotype was observed a handful of times. V gene TRBV2 combines with J gene TRBJ2-7, with D perhaps matching TRBD2 (7 bases). CDR3 size: 15 residues. The germline gives CDR1 SNHLY, CDR2 FYNNEI. V gave up 6 bases and J gave up 6 bases, with 21 bases separating them. For the CDR3, the DNA is TGTGCCAGCAGCCCCCCCGGGGGGCGAATCAGCGAGCAGTACTTC. Its translation: CASSPPGGRISEQYF.

The V and J genes are TRBV4-1 and TRBJ2-7; 9 nucleotides match TRBD2. V was pared by 1 base and J by 3 bases, with 4 bases of the junction left unmatched. The CDR3 covers 15 residues. CDR1 and CDR2 from the germline V gene are MGHRA and YSYEKL. The CDR3 reads CASSQALAGHYEQYF. The CDR3 coding sequence is TGCGCCAGCAGCCAAGCCCTAGCGGGGCACTACGAGCAGTACTTC.

The CDR3 here is CSARDRKRGPGSKQYF. The CDR3 DNA sequence: TGCAGTGCTAGAGATAGGAAGAGGGGCCCAGGTTCCAAGCAGTACTTC. The chain links TRBV20-1 to TRBJ2-7, with D perhaps matching TRBD1 or TRBD2 (5 bases each). The CDR3 contains 16 residues. In germline, CDR1 is DFQATT, CDR2 SNEGSKA (reference sequence). V dropped 0 bases and J dropped 8 bases, with 23 bases sitting between them.

The rearrangement joins TRBV29-1 to TRBJ2-5; 8 nucleotides align to TRBD2. Per germline, CDR1 SQVTM and CDR2 ANQGSEA. J lost 1 base, V lost 6 bases, and 4 bases had no gene match. The CDR3 loop spans 13 amino acids. The CDR3 protein is CSVGGALQETQYF. For the CDR3, the DNA is TGCAGCGTCGGGGGGGCACTCCAAGAGACCCAGTACTTC. Full variable domain (rest looked up from reference TRBV29-1 and TRBJ2-5): SAVISQKPSRDICQRGTSLTIQCQVDSQVTMMFWYRQQPGQSLTLIATANQGSEATYESGFVIDKFPISRPNLTFSTLTVSNMSPEDSSIYLCSVGGALQETQYFGPGTRLLVL.

The V gene is TRBV28, the J gene TRBJ2-5; 7 positions agree with TRBD2. Germline-derived CDR1 and CDR2 are MDHEN and SYDVKM. V trimming: 3 bases; J trimming: 5 bases; junction bases outside the gene matches: 6. The CDR3 has 14 amino acids. This CDR3 is CASSLGGFGETQYF. CDR3 DNA sequence: TGTGCCAGCAGTTTGGGGGGGTTTGGGGAGACCCAGTACTTC.

This chain joins TRBV5-1 and TRBJ2-1; 11 positions agree with TRBD1. Germline lookup yields CDR1 SGHRS and CDR2 YFSETQ. V lost 4 bases, J lost 5 bases, and 11 bases stayed unmatched. The CDR3 runs 17 residues. The CDR3 DNA sequence: TGCGCCAGCAGCCACACGCCCCGGGACAGGGGGGACAATGAGCAGTTCTTC. Encoded protein: CASSHTPRDRGDNEQFF. The variable domain in full, with the rest retrieved from reference TRBV5-1 and TRBJ2-1, is KAGVTQTPRYLIKTRGQQVTLSCSPISGHRSVSWYQQTPGQGLQFLFEYFSETQRNKGNFPGRFSGRQFSNSRSEMNVSTLELGDSALYLCASSHTPRDRGDNEQFFGPGTRLTVL.

V gene TRBV3-1 combines with J gene TRBJ2-2; D not resolved. The V end lost 8 bases, the J end lost 6 bases, and 19 bases lay between the germline ends. The CDR3 is made up of 15 amino acids. The germline gives CDR1 LGHDT, CDR2 YNNKEL (reference sequence). CDR3 in amino acids: CASCPQALSAGELFF. The CDR3 region has the DNA TGTGCCAGCTGCCCCCAGGCATTAAGCGCCGGGGAGCTGTTTTTT.

The chain has TRBV7-9 and TRBJ2-3, with a tentative D call TRBD1 (5 bases). Trimming took off 0 bases at V and 4 bases at J, with 17 bases between the two ends. Germline assignment: CDR1 SEHNR and CDR2 FQNEAQ (reference sequence). The CDR3 extends over 17 amino acids. In nucleotides, the CDR3 is TGTGCCAGCAGCTTAGCGAAGGGGTTGGACCGCGCAGATACGCAGTATTTT. Its protein product is CASSLAKGLDRADTQYF.

Many counts were recorded for this clonotype. The J gene is TRBJ2-7, the V gene TRBV20-1, with 7 bases matching TRBD1. The germline V gene has CDR1 DFQATT and CDR2 SNEGSKA (reference sequence). The junction had 9 bases not matched to a gene; V was cut back by 6 bases and J by 1 base. This CDR3 spans 14 amino acids. CDR3 residues: CSACRDRNSYEQYF. The CDR3 DNA reads TGCAGTGCGTGCCGGGACAGAAATTCCTACGAGCAGTACTTC.

V gene TRBV20-1 combines with J gene TRBJ2-1; tentative D call: TRBD2 (5 bases). Deletions cut 5 bases from V and 4 bases from J, with 15 bases between. Germline-derived CDR1 and CDR2 are DFQATT and SNEGSKA (reference sequence). The CDR3 covers 14 residues. CDR3 amino acids: CSAGGRTGYNEQFF. As DNA, the CDR3 is TGCAGTGCTGGAGGACGGACGGGATACAATGAGCAGTTCTTC.

The rearrangement links TRBV7-2 to TRBJ2-3; 7 bases align to TRBD2. Germline assignment: CDR1 SGHTA and CDR2 FQGNSA. The J segment lost 5 bases and the V segment lost 5 bases, leaving 16 bases of the junction unmatched. CDR3 size: 17 residues. The CDR3 protein is CASSAIEAGPLEDTQYF. The CDR3 bases are TGTGCCAGCAGCGCTATCGAAGCGGGGCCCTTAGAAGATACGCAGTATTTT.

This rearrangement joins TRBV5-1 to TRBJ2-7, with no clear D. The CDR3 loop spans 13 amino acids. The germline gives CDR1 SGHRS, CDR2 YFSETQ. Trimming removed 1 base from V and 6 bases from J, with 11 bases in between. The CDR3 nucleotides are TGCGCCAGCAGCTTGAACGCCGACATCGAGCAGTACTTC. It encodes CASSLNADIEQYF.

This clonotype came up many times. The chain employs TRBV12-3 or TRBV12-4 and TRBJ2-3; 12 bases line up with TRBD2. Germline trimming cut 5 bases from V and 3 bases from J; bases unmatched to any gene: 9. The CDR3 covers 17 residues. CDR3 region: CASSPHTSGRLTDTQYF. The CDR3 DNA is TGTGCCAGCAGTCCCCACACTAGCGGGAGGCTGACAGATACGCAGTATTTT.

This clonotype came up many times. This sequence joins TRBV9 and TRBJ2-1; D is unclear. The germline CDR1 and CDR2 sequences are SGDLS and YYNGEE. Deletions cut 2 bases from V and 8 bases from J, with 5 bases between. The length of the CDR3 is 11 residues. The CDR3 DNA reads as TGTGCCAGCAGCGTGGGCGATGAGCAGTTCTTC. Translation gives CASSVGDEQFF.